This is a list of T cell receptor beta chains from one sample in a study of blood T cells in healthy people across ages. Each CDR3 protein is one row after TCRdb ran MiXCR on the 5' RACE reads. The sample shows roughly 730,000 distinct CDR3 sequences, roughly 50% of them seen only once. Sequencing was carried out using blood. Receptors were obtained from a man aged 35 to 55 in good health. CDR3s include the opening cysteine and the closing phenylalanine or tryptophan. The D gene is left open where the match is weak. Not every row has a clone size; where given, it reads once, few, many or a size class.

d_call: .
clone_size: .
v_call: TRBV4-3
j_call: TRBJ2-7
cdr3_aa: CASSQDTGVGPYEQYF
cdr3_nt: TGCGCCAGCAGCCAAGATACGGGAGTAGGACCCTACGAGCAGTACTTC

d_call: .
clone_size: .
v_call: TRBV5-5
j_call: TRBJ2-3
cdr3_aa: CASSPEAVLYSDTQYF
cdr3_nt: TGTGCCAGCAGCCCCGAAGCTGTACTTTATTCAGATACGCAGTATTTT

d_call: .
clone_size: .
v_call: TRBV30
j_call: TRBJ2-5
cdr3_aa: CAWSYWARETQYF
cdr3_nt: TGTGCCTGGAGCTACTGGGCGCGGGAGACCCAGTACTTC

d_call: .
clone_size: .
v_call: TRBV20-1
j_call: TRBJ1-4
cdr3_aa: CSARHAGLADVKLFF
cdr3_nt: TGCAGTGCTAGACATGCTGGGTTGGCCGATGTAAAACTGTTTTTT

d_call: TRBD1
clone_size: .
v_call: TRBV20-1
j_call: TRBJ1-5
cdr3_aa: CSASRTGDRTQPQHF
cdr3_nt: TGCAGTGCTAGCCGGACAGGGGATAGGACTCAGCCCCAGCATTTT

d_call: .
clone_size: .
v_call: TRBV9
j_call: TRBJ2-1
cdr3_aa: CASSYRDNNEQFF
cdr3_nt: TGTGCCAGCAGCTACCGGGACAACAATGAGCAGTTCTTC

d_call: TRBD1
clone_size: few
v_call: TRBV4-1
j_call: TRBJ1-1
cdr3_aa: CASSQATTGVTEAFF
cdr3_nt: TGCGCCAGCAGCCAAGCAACCACAGGGGTAACTGAAGCTTTCTTT

d_call: TRBD1
clone_size: .
v_call: TRBV28
j_call: TRBJ2-5
cdr3_aa: CAIKRTGAIKQETQYF
cdr3_nt: TGTGCCATCAAAAGGACAGGGGCAATAAAACAAGAGACCCAGTACTTC

d_call: TRBD2
clone_size: .
v_call: TRBV7-2
j_call: TRBJ2-5
cdr3_aa: CASSLVGGALAQETQYF
cdr3_nt: TGTGCCAGCAGCTTAGTCGGGGGGGCTCTCGCACAAGAGACCCAGTACTTC

d_call: .
clone_size: .
v_call: TRBV6-5
j_call: TRBJ2-7
cdr3_aa: CASRGRRNYEQYF
cdr3_nt: TGTGCCAGCAGAGGACGTCGGAACTACGAGCAGTACTTC

d_call: TRBD1
clone_size: .
v_call: TRBV11-1
j_call: TRBJ1-2
cdr3_aa: CASCGTGLYGYTF
cdr3_nt: TGTGCCAGCTGTGGGACAGGTCTCTATGGCTACACCTTC

d_call: .
clone_size: .
v_call: TRBV10-3
j_call: TRBJ2-5
cdr3_aa: CAISESLGAFGETQYF
cdr3_nt: TGTGCCATCAGTGAGTCGTTGGGTGCGTTTGGAGAGACCCAGTACTTC

d_call: TRBD1
clone_size: .
v_call: TRBV3-1
j_call: TRBJ1-2
cdr3_aa: CASSDEKQGTLNYGYTF
cdr3_nt: TGTGCCAGCAGCGACGAGAAACAGGGGACACTCAACTATGGCTACACCTTC

d_call: .
clone_size: .
v_call: TRBV12-3/TRBV12-4
j_call: TRBJ2-7
cdr3_aa: CASSLPDLGSYEQYF
cdr3_nt: TGTGCAAGCAGCCTACCAGACCTCGGCTCCTACGAGCAGTACTTC

d_call: .
clone_size: .
v_call: TRBV29-1
j_call: TRBJ1-1
cdr3_aa: CSVEPGWAEAFF
cdr3_nt: TGCAGCGTTGAACCGGGATGGGCTGAAGCTTTCTTT

d_call: .
clone_size: many
v_call: TRBV12-3/TRBV12-4
j_call: TRBJ2-7
cdr3_aa: CASSLSGSPYEQYF
cdr3_nt: TGTGCCAGCAGTTTATCAGGGAGTCCCTACGAGCAGTACTTC

d_call: TRBD1
clone_size: .
v_call: TRBV9
j_call: TRBJ2-1
cdr3_aa: CASSVEGTGVNEQFF
cdr3_nt: TGTGCCAGCAGCGTAGAAGGGACAGGGGTCAATGAGCAGTTCTTC

d_call: .
clone_size: few
v_call: TRBV20-1
j_call: TRBJ1-6
cdr3_aa: CSAREAGDNSPLHF
cdr3_nt: TGCAGTGCTAGAGAGGCAGGGGATAATTCACCCCTCCACTTT

d_call: TRBD1
clone_size: .
v_call: TRBV25-1
j_call: TRBJ2-3
cdr3_aa: CASSEWTGHTDTQYF
cdr3_nt: TGTGCCAGCAGTGAATGGACAGGACACACAGATACGCAGTATTTT

d_call: TRBD1
clone_size: .
v_call: TRBV2
j_call: TRBJ1-1
cdr3_aa: CASREGPGGTEAFF
cdr3_nt: TGTGCCAGCAGGGAGGGGCCAGGGGGCACTGAAGCTTTCTTT

d_call: .
clone_size: few
v_call: TRBV5-1
j_call: TRBJ1-2
cdr3_aa: CASSLFRSGGTYGYTF
cdr3_nt: TGCGCCAGCAGCTTATTTAGGAGCGGGGGGACCTATGGCTACACCTTC

d_call: .
clone_size: .
v_call: TRBV10-3
j_call: TRBJ2-5
cdr3_aa: CAICEVDGFQETQYF
cdr3_nt: TGTGCCATCTGTGAAGTTGACGGTTTCCAAGAGACCCAGTACTTC

d_call: .
clone_size: .
v_call: TRBV7-2
j_call: TRBJ2-1
cdr3_aa: CASSQSLLGAVEQFF
cdr3_nt: TGTGCCAGCAGCCAATCCCTACTGGGGGCGGTGGAGCAGTTCTTC

d_call: .
clone_size: .
v_call: TRBV20-1
j_call: TRBJ2-1
cdr3_aa: CSARRRIGDEQFF
cdr3_nt: TGCAGTGCTAGAAGGCGGATCGGAGATGAGCAGTTCTTC